The 22 T cell receptor beta chains given below trace back to one sample, sequenced in a study of shared clonotypes between healthy human individuals (dated by TCRdb to about 2020). Libraries were made using the immunoSEQ multiplex PCR assay. TCRdb provides this immuneACCESS table in a form limited to in-frame rearrangements. Some clones are lacking; in checked studies, under half of them reflect an unresolved V gene, and why the rest are absent is not known. The sample table shows approximately 2,300,000 clones, and 85% to 95% are seen once. The ten top clones hold approximately 0.4% of the sample. The sample taken for sequencing was naive CD4+ T cells from PBMCs. The cell subset or site label, as the study defines it: CD45RA+ positively selected. Receptor source: a man aged 18 to 29 in good health. Some clones in this sample may be carry-over from other donors' samples.

Regarding this clone: This CDR3 is also generated by other DNA sequences in the sample. V and J are TRBV5-1 and TRBJ2-3; D is unresolved. V lost 4 bases to trimming and J lost 6 bases, with 9 bases between them. Germline V gene lookup returns CDR1 SGHRS and CDR2 YFSETQ. The CDR3 loop spans 12 amino acids. The CDR3 DNA reads as TGCGCCAGCAGCCCATTAGGGGATACGCAGTATTTT. Protein sequence: CASSPLGDTQYF.

This sequence joins TRBV10-3 and TRBJ2-7, with D perhaps matching TRBD1 (6 bases). Germline CDR1 reads ENHRY; CDR2 reads SYGVKD. This CDR3 has 14 residues. V was pared by 4 bases and J by 2 bases, with 12 bases between. The CDR3 bases are TGTGCCATCAGTGGGACAGCTATTCCCTACGAGCAGTACTTC. It translates to CAISGTAIPYEQYF.

The genes are TRBV4-1 and TRBJ2-5; 15 bases fit TRBD2. Germline CDR1 MGHRA, CDR2 YSYEKL. The CDR3 is made up of 18 amino acids. V was clipped by 1 base and J by 4 bases; unmatched bases: 7. In DNA form, the CDR3 reads TGCGCCAGCAGCCAAGGAGGACTAGCGGGAGGGGGAGGAGAGACCCAGTACTTC. Its translation: CASSQGGLAGGGGETQYF.

The chain links TRBV5-6 to TRBJ1-2; D gene uncertain. Germline CDR1 reads SGHDT; CDR2 reads YYEEEE. Trimming took off 1 base at V and 1 base at J, with 8 bases between the two ends. The CDR3 sequence is 14 residues long. CDR3 in amino acids: CASSLPGGNYGYTF. In DNA, the CDR3 is TGTGCCAGCAGCTTGCCAGGAGGTAACTATGGCTACACCTTC.

The V gene is TRBV9, the J gene TRBJ1-1; D is unresolved. Trimming took 0 bases from V and 5 from J, leaving 11 bases between them. The CDR3 length is 14 residues. In germline, CDR1 is SGDLS, CDR2 YYNGEE. Here the CDR3 DNA reads TGTGCCAGCAGCGTAGCGAGGAGTGGGACTGAAGCTTTCTTT. As protein: CASSVARSGTEAFF.

The rearrangement links TRBV18 to TRBJ1-2; D is ambiguous. CDR1 KGHSH and CDR2 LQKENI come from the germline V gene. This CDR3 comprises 14 residues. V was cut by 2 bases and J by 2 bases, with 9 bases left in between. The CDR3 nucleotides are TGTGCCAGCTCACCAGTTCCAGAGAACTATGGCTACACCTTC. Its protein product is CASSPVPENYGYTF. The variable domain in full, with the rest retrieved from reference TRBV18 and TRBJ1-2, is NAGVMQNPRHLVRRRGQEARLRCSPMKGHSHVYWYRQLPEEGLKFMVYLQKENIIDESGMPKERFSAEFPKEGPSILRIQQVVRGDSAAYFCASSPVPENYGYTFGSGTRLTVV.

The chain combines TRBV28 with TRBJ2-1; perhaps TRBD2 as D (5 bases). Per the germline V gene, CDR1 is MDHEN and CDR2 is SYDVKM. V lost 6 bases and J 7 bases, leaving 16 bases between the germline ends. The CDR3 length is 14 residues. This CDR3 is CASRSPGSWNEQFF. The CDR3 DNA reads TGTGCCAGCAGATCCCCGGGGAGCTGGAATGAGCAGTTCTTC.

The J gene is TRBJ1-5, the V gene TRBV19, with D uncertain. Trimming cost V 4 bases and J 5 bases, with 15 bases left between them. This CDR3 has 15 amino acids. Germline CDR1 LNHDA, CDR2 SQIVND (reference sequence). CDR3 DNA sequence: TGTGCCAGTAGTAGAGGCTTCGGGTGGGATCAGCCCCAGCATTTT. Residues: CASSRGFGWDQPQHF.

The CDR3 DNA reads TGTGCCAGCAGCTTAGCGTTGGCAGGACACTACGAGCAGTACTTC. This sequence encodes CASSLALAGHYEQYF. The chain is built from TRBV7-2 and TRBJ2-7; perhaps TRBD1 as D (5 bases). Germline CDR1 reads SGHTA; CDR2 reads FQGNSA. The CDR3 has 15 amino acids. V gave up 0 bases and J gave up 3 bases, with 12 bases separating them.

V and J are TRBV6-1 and TRBJ1-1; the D gene is possibly TRBD1 (6 bases). The length of the CDR3 is 13 residues. V lost 6 bases, J lost 6 bases, and 14 bases lay in between. Germline-derived CDR1 and CDR2 are MNHNS and SASEGT. The CDR3 DNA reads TGTGCCAGCAGGGCTAACAGGGATGCTGAAGCTTTCTTT. It is translated as CASRANRDAEAFF.

The chain employs TRBV5-1 and TRBJ2-7; D is uncertain. Germline lookup yields CDR1 SGHRS and CDR2 YFSETQ. The CDR3 spans 15 residues. The germline V and J ends were trimmed by 2 bases and 6 bases, with 18 bases remaining between them. CDR3 in amino acids: CASSFVLNSPGEQYF. As DNA, the CDR3 is TGCGCCAGCAGCTTCGTGTTAAATTCCCCTGGCGAGCAGTACTTC.

This clone was recorded only once. CDR3 amino acids: CPGQERYEQYF. Here the CDR3 DNA reads TGTCCCGGACAGGAGCGCTACGAGCAGTACTTC. The gene calls are TRBV27 and TRBJ2-7, with 7 positions matching TRBD1. The CDR3 contains 11 residues. CDR1 MNHEY and CDR2 SMNVEV come from the germline V gene (reference sequence).

The chain uses TRBV5-1 and TRBJ2-3; D tentatively fits TRBD1 or TRBD2 (5 bases each). This CDR3 is 14 amino acids long. CDR1 and CDR2 from the germline V gene are SGHRS and YFSETQ. With 4 bases removed from V and 3 bases from J, the gap between germline ends came to 12 bases. The CDR3, as DNA: TGCGCCAGCAGCCCCGCGAGGGGAACAGATACGCAGTATTTT. Translation: CASSPARGTDTQYF.

This rearrangement joins TRBV5-1 to TRBJ2-1; D perhaps matches TRBD1 (5 bases). The V end was cut by 4 bases, the J end by 1 base, with 9 bases between. Germline assignment: CDR1 SGHRS and CDR2 YFSETQ. The CDR3 contains 14 residues. CDR3 DNA: TGCGCCAGCAGCGCGACAGCATCCTACAATGAGCAGTTCTTC. Residues: CASSATASYNEQFF.

The chain is built from TRBV19 and TRBJ2-2; TRBD1 agrees at 7 bases. J was trimmed by 3 bases and V by 6 bases; bases with no gene match: 4. The length of the CDR3 is 14 residues. CDR1 is LNHDA and CDR2 is SQIVND in the germline V gene (reference sequence). CDR3 sequence reads: CASRKGQYTGELFF. In nucleotides, the CDR3 is TGTGCCAGTAGAAAGGGACAGTACACCGGGGAGCTGTTTTTT.

J is TRBJ1-1 and V is TRBV7-2; tentative D call: TRBD1 (5 bases). CDR3 length: 17 amino acids. Trimming pared 4 bases from V and 0 bases from J, leaving 18 bases between. Germline loops: CDR1 SGHTA, CDR2 FQGNSA. CDR3 sequence: CASSSPGSLTVNTEAFF. The CDR3, as DNA: TGTGCCAGCAGCTCACCGGGGAGTCTGACAGTGAACACTGAAGCTTTCTTT.

The genes are TRBV2 and TRBJ1-2, with 7 positions matching TRBD1. Germline CDR1 is SNHLY and CDR2 is FYNNEI. The ends lost 3 bases at V and 2 bases at J; junction bases unmatched: 0. This CDR3 has 13 residues. CDR3 DNA: TGTGCCAGCAGTGACAGGGGGAACTATGGCTACACCTTC. Protein product: CASSDRGNYGYTF.

The chain carries TRBV2 and TRBJ2-7, with D possibly being TRBD1 or TRBD2 (5 bases each). V was clipped by 8 bases and J by 6 bases, with 17 bases between them. The CDR3 has 13 residues. Germline CDR1 is SNHLY and CDR2 is FYNNEI. The CDR3, as DNA: TGTGCCAGCGGGGGACGGGGACGGGGCGAGCAGTACTTC. Its translation: CASGGRGRGEQYF. Complete variable domain (other parts from reference TRBV2 and TRBJ2-7): EPEVTQTPSHQVTQMGQEVILRCVPISNHLYFYWYRQILGQKVEFLVSFYNNEISEKSEIFDDQFSVERPDGSNFTLKIRSTKLEDSAMYFCASGGRGRGEQYFGPGTRLTVT.

Comment on this clone: The sample holds other DNA sequences that translate to the same CDR3. This chain joins TRBV10-2 and TRBJ1-5; D gene unclear. From germline, CDR1 is WSHSY and CDR2 SAAADI. Trimming left V 2 bases short and J 5 bases short, with 4 bases between. This CDR3 contains 12 residues. The CDR3 nucleotides read TGCGCCAGCAGTGAGGCGGATCAGCCCCAGCATTTT. It specifies CASSEADQPQHF.

The chain has TRBV6-6 and TRBJ2-7; tentative D call: TRBD2 (5 bases). The CDR3 is 13 residues long. Trimming pared 5 bases from V and 0 bases from J, leaving 8 bases between. CDR1 is MNHNY and CDR2 is SVGAGI in the germline V gene (reference sequence). CDR3: CASSRTPSYEQYF. DNA for the CDR3: TGTGCCAGCAGTAGGACTCCCTCCTACGAGCAGTACTTC.

This chain joins TRBV7-9 and TRBJ2-7, with D tentatively TRBD1 (6 bases). CDR3 length: 13 amino acids. V lost 7 bases, J lost 5 bases, and 15 bases lay in between. Germline CDR1 reads SEHNR; CDR2 reads FQNEAQ (reference sequence). CDR3 region: CASTLGTTDEQYF. The CDR3 bases are TGTGCCAGCACCCTCGGGACAACGGACGAGCAGTACTTC.

The V call is TRBV19, the J call TRBJ1-2; D gene uncertain. V was shortened by 6 bases and J by 1 base, with 6 bases between the two germline ends. There are 12 residues in the CDR3. The germline CDR1 and CDR2 sequences are LNHDA and SQIVND (reference sequence). The CDR3 protein is CASSQSNYGYTF. CDR3 sequence (DNA): TGTGCCAGTAGCCAAAGTAACTATGGCTACACCTTC.